This TCR beta chain was obtained from a study of cytomegalovirus exposure and HLA in healthy donors. Notes on the study in general: It emerged from a later analysis that several of the most significant clusters appeared to be linked to common viral pathogens.

This PCR relied on a set of 60 Vbeta primers and 13 Jbeta primers. Libraries were prepared by immunoSEQ multiplex PCR; TCRdb keeps only in-frame clonotypes and omits some of them. The repertoire consists of fewer than 200,000 clones, with roughly 80% occurring once and the leading ten covering around 2%. As to this clone: The antigen remains unidentified.

V was pared by 5 bases and J by 3 bases, with 7 bases between. The CDR3 extends over 12 amino acids. CDR1 and CDR2 (germline): SGHVS, FQNEAQ. This clonotype originated in a human donor in good health. Sequenced material: PBMCs. The chain recombines TRBV7-8 with TRBJ1-2; no clear D gene. CDR3 coding DNA: TGTGCCAGCAGCGGGCAGGACTATGGCTACACCTTC. It translates to CASSGQDYGYTF.